This T cell receptor beta chain appears in the sequencing data of a study of regulatory T cells in long-lasting Graves disease. The sample's time point: newly diagnosed GD, antithyroid drugs for less than 3 months. The TCR library was prepared using RNA isolated from PBMCs. This clonotype occurred a few times. Assembly of TCR beta libraries relied on iRepertoire HTBI primers together with Arm-PCR of CDR3 regions. TCRdb ran MiXCR on the multiplex PCR reads and lists one entry per CDR3 protein. The sample records roughly 440,000 distinct CDR3 sequences, about a sixth being singletons. Trimming shortened V by 8 bases and J by 10 bases, and 15 bases separated the two germline ends. Germline-derived CDR1 and CDR2 are MNHEY and SVGEGT. There are 13 residues in the CDR3. These data were also filed under a second study, of T cells in Graves' hyperthyroidism and ophthalmopathy. As reported in that work: Across 18 months, stable Graves' hyperthyroidism was marked by no progression to ophthalmopathy. Clinicians diagnosed patients from clinical symptoms, serum thyroxine and TRAb, thyroid ultrasound and orbital computed tomography. The model anticipated ophthalmopathy a median about six months pre-onset.

This chain uses TRBV6-2 or TRBV6-3 with TRBJ1-6; TRBD1 is a possible D gene (6 bases). The sample consisted of peripheral blood mononuclear cells (PBMCs), taken at new diagnosis, from a patient treated with antithyroid drugs. This receptor was obtained from a woman younger than 35 with Graves disease. The CDR3 DNA reads TGTGCCAGCGCCAAAACGGGGGCCTCACCCCTCCACTTT. Translation: CASAKTGASPLHF.